This T cell receptor beta chain was sequenced in a study of shared clonotypes between healthy human individuals. The CDR3 has 16 amino acids. The V gene lost 6 bases and the J gene lost 0 bases, with 14 bases spanning the gap. The repertoire was sequenced with immunoSEQ multiplex PCR; TCRdb's copy has only in-frame clones and lacks some. The table lists more than 1 million clones, about four fifths of them singletons. The chain has TRBV23-1 and TRBJ1-4; no clear D gene. TRBV23-1 is assigned to the ORF class and has an uncertain function. The source material was memory CD4+ T cells from PBMCs. Stated subset: CD45RA-negative fraction. This TCR came from a man between 18 and 29 years old in good health. Some clones in this sample may be carry-over from other donors' samples. The CDR3 sequence: CASRDLHPATNEKLFF. The CDR3 DNA follows: TGCGCCAGCAGAGACCTACACCCTGCAACTAATGAAAAACTGTTTTTT.